The rows below give T cell receptor beta chains drawn from one sample of a study of blood T cell repertoires in COVID-19. Generated by immunoSEQ multiplex PCR, the TCRdb table keeps only in-frame clones and is missing some. The sample consists of roughly 460,000 clones, 70% to 90% of them appearing once. Sequenced sample: peripheral blood. The receptors shown here come from a young man with COVID-19, enrolled during active disease. Each CDR3 is given with its conserved first and last residue. D genes are given only for firm matches.

TRBV24-1	.	TRBJ1-6	TGTGCCACCAGTGACGTCGGGTCAGCAGGGAGGGATAATTCACCCCTCCACTTT	CATSDVGSAGRDNSPLHF
TRBV30	TRBD2	TRBJ2-3	TGTGCCTGGAATGCGGGAGGGCCGGCAGATACGCAGTATTTT	CAWNAGGPADTQYF
TRBV25-1	TRBD1	TRBJ2-1	TGTGCCAGCGGACGACAGGGAAGGTATGAGCAGTTCTTC	CASGRQGRYEQFF
TRBV27	.	TRBJ2-1	TGTGCCAGCAGTTTCGGGGGGCGGAATGAGCAGTTCTTC	CASSFGGRNEQFF
TRBV5-1	.	TRBJ2-1	TGCGCCAGCAGCATTCCCGGGACTGACTTGCAGTTCTTC	CASSIPGTDLQFF
TRBV3-1/TRBV3-2	TRBD2	TRBJ2-7	TGTGCCAGCAGCCAAGATCAGATGACTAGCGGGCCTTTCTACGAGCAGTACTTC	CASSQDQMTSGPFYEQYF
TRBV6-5	.	TRBJ1-6	TGTGCCAGCACCCGAGGAAGGAACTCACCCCTCCACTTT	CASTRGRNSPLHF
TRBV5-6	.	TRBJ2-7	TGTGCCAGCACCTTCCTCACAGGGATCGGCTACGAGCAGTACTTC	CASTFLTGIGYEQYF
TRBV28	.	TRBJ1-2	TGTGCCAGCAGTCCCGGACACGGCGGTGGCTACACCTTC	CASSPGHGGGYTF
TRBV6-5	.	TRBJ2-2	TGTGCCAGCAGTTACAGTTGGCTACGGGGCACCGGGGAGCTGTTTTTT	CASSYSWLRGTGELFF
TRBV27	TRBD2	TRBJ2-3	TGTGCCAGCAGTTCCCTAGTGGGGGCGGGAGGAGGTTCAGATACGCAGTATTTT	CASSSLVGAGGGSDTQYF
TRBV29-1	TRBD2	TRBJ2-3	TGCAGCGTTAGTTCGGCTAGCGGGAGTACAGATACGCAGTATTTT	CSVSSASGSTDTQYF
TRBV5-4	TRBD1	TRBJ1-6	TGTGCCAGCAGTACGAACGCCGGGACAGCGCGAAAGGGATCACCCCTCCACTTT	CASSTNAGTARKGSPLHF
TRBV28	.	TRBJ2-5	TGTGCCAGCAGTTTATCCTGGCAAGAAGAGACCCAGTACTTC	CASSLSWQEETQYF
TRBV7-9	.	TRBJ2-1	TGTGCCAGCAGCCCTGGACACGCGAGCTCCTACAATGAGCAGTTCTTC	CASSPGHASSYNEQFF
TRBV4-2	TRBD2	TRBJ2-3	TGTGCCAGCAGCCAAGTAAGCGGGGGGGCAGATACGCAGTATTTT	CASSQVSGGADTQYF
TRBV11-3	TRBD1	TRBJ2-7	TGTGCCAGCAGCTTCGGACAGGGATTTTCCAAAGCTTCCTACGAGCAGTACTTC	CASSFGQGFSKASYEQYF